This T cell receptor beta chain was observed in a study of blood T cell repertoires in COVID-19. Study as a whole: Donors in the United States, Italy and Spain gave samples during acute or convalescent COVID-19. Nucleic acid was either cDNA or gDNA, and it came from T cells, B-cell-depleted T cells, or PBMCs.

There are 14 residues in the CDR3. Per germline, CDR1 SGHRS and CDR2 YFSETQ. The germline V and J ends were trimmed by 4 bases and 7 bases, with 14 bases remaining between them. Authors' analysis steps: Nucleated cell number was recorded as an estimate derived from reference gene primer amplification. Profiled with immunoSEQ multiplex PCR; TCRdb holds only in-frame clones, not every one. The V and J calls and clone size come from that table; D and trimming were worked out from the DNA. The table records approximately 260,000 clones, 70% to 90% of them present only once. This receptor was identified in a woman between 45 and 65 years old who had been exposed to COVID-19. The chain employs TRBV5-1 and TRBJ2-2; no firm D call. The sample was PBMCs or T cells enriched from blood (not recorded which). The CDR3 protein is CASSPPTDNGELFF. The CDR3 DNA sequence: TGCGCCAGCAGCCCCCCCACAGATAACGGGGAGCTGTTTTTT.